Following are 14 T cell receptor beta chains from one sample sequenced in a study of T-cell reconstitution after alpha-beta-depleted transplantation in children. TCRbeta library construction was performed incorporating unique molecular identifiers. TCRdb fed the PCR reads into MiXCR, producing one record per CDR3 protein. The profile shows 200,000 to 250,000 distinct CDR3 sequences, approximately 8% of them singletons. Sequenced here: PBMCs, mostly from graft donor cells, sampled 360 days after TCRalphabeta/CD19-depleted stem cell transplant. Receptors were obtained from a male patient aged 2 to 10 who had a stem cell transplant for acute myeloid leukemia, so the T cells may come from the graft donor.

This clonotype was seen repeatedly, ten times or more. The chain carries TRBV28 and TRBJ1-1; D unresolved. Trimming took off 3 bases at V and 2 bases at J, with 16 bases between the two ends. Germline CDR1 reads MDHEN; CDR2 reads SYDVKM. There are 16 residues in the CDR3. Here the CDR3 DNA reads TGTGCCAGCAGTTTTACGACCTGGGCACCTAACACTGAAGCTTTCTTT. It translates to CASSFTTWAPNTEAFF. Full variable domain (rest looked up from reference TRBV28 and TRBJ1-1): DVKVTQSSRYLVKRTGEKVFLECVQDMDHENMFWYRQDPGLGLRLIYFSYDVKMKEKGDIPEGYSVSREKKERFSLILESASTNQTSMYLCASSFTTWAPNTEAFFGQGTRLTVV.

The table lists this clonotype with many counts. This chain uses TRBV20-1 with TRBJ2-2; TRBD2 agrees at 9 bases. The CDR3 covers 15 residues. The germline V gene encodes CDR1 DFQATT and CDR2 SNEGSKA (reference sequence). The trim removed 0 bases at V and 1 base at J, leaving 0 bases unmatched. The CDR3 DNA is TGCAGTGCTAGAGATAGCGGGAGGAACACCGGGGAGCTGTTTTTT. Its translation: CSARDSGRNTGELFF.

This rearrangement joins TRBV24-1 to TRBJ2-2; D call uncertain. CDR3 length equals 13 residues. Germline V gives CDR1 KGHDR, CDR2 SFDVKD. V dropped 12 bases and J dropped 9 bases, with 19 bases sitting between them. In DNA form, the CDR3 reads TGTGCCGCCTTTGATTTGGACGGGCGGGAGCTGTTTTTT. Its protein product is CAAFDLDGRELFF.

In its sample, this clonotype was seen a few times. This sequence joins TRBV12-3 or TRBV12-4 and TRBJ2-4; D gene ambiguous. V was shortened by 3 bases and J by 6 bases, with 6 bases between the two germline ends. The length of the CDR3 is 12 residues. In DNA form, the CDR3 reads TGTGCCAGCAGTTTGTCGGCAAACATTCAGTACTTC. Amino acid sequence: CASSLSANIQYF.

This clonotype was recorded many times. V usage is TRBV12-3 or TRBV12-4 and J usage is TRBJ2-3; possible D gene TRBD2, 6 bases. V was trimmed by 6 bases and J by 2 bases, leaving 12 bases between them. The CDR3 is 14 residues long. Written as DNA, the CDR3 is TGTGCCAGCAGCTGGGGACTTATCACAGATACGCAGTATTTT. It specifies CASSWGLITDTQYF.

This clonotype was counted many times. CDR3 DNA: TGCAGTGCTAGAGATGGTTTTAACACTGAAGCTTTCTTT. Translated, it gives CSARDGFNTEAFF. This chain links TRBV20-1 with TRBJ1-1; D is uncertain. V lost 0 bases, J lost 2 bases, and 7 bases lay in between. The CDR3 covers 13 residues. Germline V lookup: CDR1 DFQATT, CDR2 SNEGSKA (reference sequence).

In this sample, this clonotype turned up a few times. The rearrangement joins TRBV6-5 to TRBJ2-3; D is possibly TRBD1 or TRBD2 (5 bases each). The germline V gene has CDR1 MNHEY and CDR2 SVGAGI. The CDR3 consists of 16 residues. Deletions cut 0 bases from V and 2 bases from J, with 12 bases between. DNA for the CDR3: TGTGCCAGCAGTTACTCACCGGGACCCTCCACAGATACGCAGTATTTT. It specifies CASSYSPGPSTDTQYF.

At least ten counts were recorded for this clonotype. The chain recombines TRBV4-1 with TRBJ1-5; D is perhaps TRBD1 (5 bases). V dropped 4 bases and J dropped 5 bases, with 9 bases sitting between them. The germline CDR1 and CDR2 sequences are MGHRA and YSYEKL. The CDR3 length is 13 residues. CDR3 loop: CASSLREDQPQHF. CDR3 sequence (DNA): TGCGCCAGCAGCCTCAGGGAGGATCAGCCCCAGCATTTT.

This clonotype has a count of ten or more. The rearrangement joins TRBV24-1 to TRBJ2-3; no clear D gene. CDR1 and CDR2 (germline): KGHDR, SFDVKD. The CDR3 runs to 16 residues. Trimming removed 1 base from V and 0 bases from J, with 10 bases in between. CDR3 DNA sequence: TGTGCCACCAGTGATTTAGTAGGCGGAAGCACAGATACGCAGTATTTT. As protein: CATSDLVGGSTDTQYF.

The sample holds a few counts of this clonotype. V and J are TRBV3-1 and TRBJ2-5, with D possibly being TRBD2 (5 bases). The germline CDR1 and CDR2 sequences are LGHDT and YNNKEL (reference sequence). This CDR3 is built from 14 residues. Trimming took 0 bases from V and 7 from J, leaving 12 bases between them. Here the CDR3 reads CASSQDTLVATQYF. The CDR3 DNA is TGTGCCAGCAGCCAAGATACACTAGTAGCGACCCAGTACTTC.

This clonotype was seen just once. J is TRBJ2-5 and V is TRBV20-1; 12 bases are a match to TRBD2. CDR1 DFQATT and CDR2 SNEGSKA come from the germline V gene (reference sequence). This CDR3 has 17 residues. V lost 0 bases, J lost 4 bases, and 9 bases stayed unmatched. CDR3 residues: CSARDALGLAGAETQYF. CDR3 DNA sequence: TGCAGTGCTAGAGATGCTTTGGGACTAGCGGGTGCAGAGACCCAGTACTTC.

The chain combines TRBV3-1 with TRBJ2-1; no clear D gene. With 2 bases removed from V and 7 bases from J, the gap between germline ends came to 12 bases. The CDR3 is 14 residues long. Germline CDR1 reads LGHDT; CDR2 reads YNNKEL (reference sequence). CDR3 nucleotides: TGTGCCAGCAGCCAACCCCCCGCGGTAAATGAGCAGTTCTTC. Translated: CASSQPPAVNEQFF.

This clonotype was detected a few times. V is TRBV7-2 and J is TRBJ2-5; the D gene is possibly TRBD2 (5 bases). CDR1 and CDR2 from the germline V gene are SGHTA and FQGNSA. This CDR3 has 15 residues. The germline V and J ends were trimmed by 0 bases and 5 bases, with 13 bases remaining between them. CDR3 in amino acids: CASSLAWLAWETQYF. For the CDR3, the DNA is TGTGCCAGCAGCTTAGCGTGGCTAGCATGGGAGACCCAGTACTTC.

The V call is TRBV5-1, the J call TRBJ1-3; no definite D call. CDR1 is SGHRS and CDR2 is YFSETQ in the germline V gene. CDR3 size: 13 residues. V lost 0 bases and J lost 4, with 5 bases in between. CDR3 nucleotide sequence: TGCGCCAGCAGCTTGGAGGTCGGAAACACCATATATTTT. This encodes CASSLEVGNTIYF.